Listed below are T cell receptor beta chains from one sample, sequenced in a study of cytomegalovirus exposure and HLA in healthy donors. Produced via immunoSEQ multiplex PCR; TCRdb's table is partial and in-frame only. The sample contains over 40,000 clones, around 60% of which appear only once. The sequenced sample consisted of PBMCs. Receptors originate from a man aged 60-69 years in good health and CMV-seropositive. CDR3s include the opening cysteine and the closing phenylalanine or tryptophan. Fields, in order: clone size, D gene, J gene, V gene, CDR3 protein, CDR3 DNA. D genes are given only for firm matches. For some rows the clone size is stated as once, few or many, or as a class when expanded; others skip it.

clone_size: .
d_call: .
j_call: TRBJ1-1
v_call: TRBV27
cdr3_aa: CASSLSVNRHTEAFF
cdr3_nt: TGTGCCAGCAGTTTATCCGTGAACAGACACACTGAAGCTTTCTTT

clone_size: .
d_call: .
j_call: TRBJ2-7
v_call: TRBV18
cdr3_aa: CASSQNSYSYEQYF
cdr3_nt: TGTGCCAGCTCACAGAACTCATACTCCTACGAGCAGTACTTC

clone_size: .
d_call: TRBD2
j_call: TRBJ2-5
v_call: TRBV28
cdr3_aa: CASSLAGGRETQYF
cdr3_nt: TGTGCCAGCAGTTTAGCGGGAGGGCGGGAGACCCAGTACTTC

clone_size: few
d_call: TRBD1
j_call: TRBJ2-5
v_call: TRBV27
cdr3_aa: CASSLIWGDRKETQYF
cdr3_nt: TGTGCCAGCAGTTTAATATGGGGGGACAGGAAAGAGACCCAGTACTTC

clone_size: .
d_call: .
j_call: TRBJ1-2
v_call: TRBV14
cdr3_aa: CASSNLGASGYTF
cdr3_nt: TGTGCCAGCAGCAACTTGGGGGCAAGTGGCTACACCTTC

clone_size: large
d_call: .
j_call: TRBJ2-1
v_call: TRBV28
cdr3_aa: CASSLEVGAEYNEQFF
cdr3_nt: TGTGCCAGCAGTTTAGAGGTGGGAGCGGAGTACAATGAGCAGTTCTTC

clone_size: .
d_call: TRBD1
j_call: TRBJ2-7
v_call: TRBV27
cdr3_aa: CASRSDRAMSYEQYF
cdr3_nt: TGTGCCAGCAGATCCGACAGGGCGATGAGTTACGAGCAGTACTTC

clone_size: large
d_call: TRBD1
j_call: TRBJ2-7
v_call: TRBV7-9
cdr3_aa: CASSSQTGGLDEQYF
cdr3_nt: TGTGCCAGCAGCTCCCAGACAGGGGGCCTCGACGAGCAGTACTTC

clone_size: .
d_call: .
j_call: TRBJ2-5
v_call: TRBV2
cdr3_aa: CASSPEVETQYF
cdr3_nt: TGTGCCAGCAGTCCAGAGGTGGAGACCCAGTACTTC

clone_size: .
d_call: TRBD1
j_call: TRBJ1-2
v_call: TRBV10-3
cdr3_aa: CAISEGQGNGYTF
cdr3_nt: TGTGCCATCAGTGAGGGACAGGGCAATGGCTACACCTTC

clone_size: .
d_call: .
j_call: TRBJ2-6
v_call: TRBV28
cdr3_aa: CASSFAQELSSGANVLTF
cdr3_nt: TGTGCCAGCAGTTTCGCACAGGAACTCAGCTCTGGGGCCAACGTCCTGACTTTC

clone_size: .
d_call: .
j_call: TRBJ1-4
v_call: TRBV30
cdr3_aa: CAWADPAKKLFF
cdr3_nt: TGTGCCTGGGCCGATCCCGCGAAAAAACTGTTTTTT

clone_size: few
d_call: .
j_call: TRBJ1-1
v_call: TRBV2
cdr3_aa: CASSRTENTEAFF
cdr3_nt: TGTGCCAGCAGCAGGACAGAGAACACTGAAGCTTTCTTT

clone_size: .
d_call: .
j_call: TRBJ2-2
v_call: TRBV11-3
cdr3_aa: CASSFGGTGELFF
cdr3_nt: TGTGCCAGCAGCTTCGGAGGGACCGGGGAGCTGTTTTTT

clone_size: .
d_call: .
j_call: TRBJ1-2
v_call: TRBV7-2
cdr3_aa: CASSLAVESYGYTF
cdr3_nt: TGTGCCAGCAGCTTAGCGGTTGAGAGCTATGGCTACACCTTC

clone_size: .
d_call: TRBD1
j_call: TRBJ2-5
v_call: TRBV7-3
cdr3_aa: CASSSGTGGTETQYF
cdr3_nt: TGTGCCAGCAGCTCGGGGACAGGGGGGACAGAGACCCAGTACTTC

clone_size: .
d_call: .
j_call: TRBJ2-1
v_call: TRBV7-3
cdr3_aa: CASSAPPGQLFF
cdr3_nt: TGTGCCAGCAGCGCACCCCCGGGACAACTATTCTTC

clone_size: .
d_call: TRBD1
j_call: TRBJ1-6
v_call: TRBV30
cdr3_aa: CAFARGTGVNSPLHF
cdr3_nt: TGTGCCTTCGCCCGGGGGACAGGGGTTAATTCACCCCTCCACTTT

clone_size: .
d_call: TRBD2
j_call: TRBJ2-5
v_call: TRBV6-1
cdr3_aa: CASSVAGARETQYF
cdr3_nt: TGTGCCAGCAGTGTAGCGGGAGCCCGAGAGACCCAGTACTTC

clone_size: few
d_call: .
j_call: TRBJ2-7
v_call: TRBV5-4
cdr3_aa: CASSLPGTYEQYF
cdr3_nt: TGTGCCAGCAGCTTGCCGGGAACCTACGAGCAGTACTTC

clone_size: .
d_call: TRBD2
j_call: TRBJ2-1
v_call: TRBV5-1
cdr3_aa: CASSVSGSVNEQFF
cdr3_nt: TGCGCCAGCAGCGTTAGCGGGAGTGTTAATGAGCAGTTCTTC

clone_size: .
d_call: .
j_call: TRBJ2-2
v_call: TRBV11-3
cdr3_aa: CASSARGNTGELFF
cdr3_nt: TGTGCCAGCAGCGCGCGGGGGAACACCGGGGAGCTGTTTTTT

clone_size: few
d_call: .
j_call: TRBJ1-2
v_call: TRBV28
cdr3_aa: CASSLTGNYGYTF
cdr3_nt: TGTGCCAGCAGTTTAACAGGGAACTATGGCTACACCTTC

clone_size: .
d_call: TRBD1
j_call: TRBJ2-1
v_call: TRBV29-1
cdr3_aa: CSVPPGQGFDEQFF
cdr3_nt: TGCAGCGTTCCTCCGGGACAGGGTTTCGATGAGCAGTTCTTC

clone_size: .
d_call: TRBD1
j_call: TRBJ2-3
v_call: TRBV5-4
cdr3_aa: CASSLDQQGVDTQYF
cdr3_nt: TGTGCCAGCAGCTTGGATCAACAGGGGGTAGATACGCAGTATTTT

clone_size: few
d_call: TRBD2
j_call: TRBJ2-3
v_call: TRBV29-1
cdr3_aa: CSVGAGGPNTQYF
cdr3_nt: TGCAGCGTTGGAGCGGGAGGGCCAAATACGCAGTATTTT

clone_size: .
d_call: TRBD2
j_call: TRBJ2-2
v_call: TRBV27
cdr3_aa: CASSLAGGPPGELFF
cdr3_nt: TGTGCCAGCAGTCTAGCGGGAGGGCCTCCCGGGGAGCTGTTTTTT

clone_size: .
d_call: TRBD2
j_call: TRBJ2-7
v_call: TRBV6-5
cdr3_aa: CASSYGAGVGEQYF
cdr3_nt: TGTGCCAGCAGTTACGGGGCGGGAGTGGGTGAGCAGTACTTC

clone_size: .
d_call: .
j_call: TRBJ2-3
v_call: TRBV28
cdr3_aa: CAIQPAGYTDTQYF
cdr3_nt: TGTGCCATTCAGCCAGCGGGCTACACAGATACGCAGTATTTT

clone_size: few
d_call: TRBD1
j_call: TRBJ1-4
v_call: TRBV5-6
cdr3_aa: CASSLRTGQGVEKLFF
cdr3_nt: TGTGCCAGCAGCTTGCGGACTGGACAGGGGGTTGAAAAACTGTTTTTT

clone_size: .
d_call: .
j_call: TRBJ2-7
v_call: TRBV29-1
cdr3_aa: CSARESYEQYF
cdr3_nt: TGCAGCGCTAGGGAGTCCTACGAGCAGTACTTC

clone_size: .
d_call: .
j_call: TRBJ1-5
v_call: TRBV2
cdr3_aa: CASSSRQGNQPQHF
cdr3_nt: TGTGCCAGCTCTTCTAGACAGGGCAATCAGCCCCAGCATTTT

clone_size: .
d_call: TRBD2
j_call: TRBJ2-7
v_call: TRBV10-1
cdr3_aa: CASLTRTSGSHEQYF
cdr3_nt: TGCGCCAGCCTGACCCGGACTAGCGGGAGCCACGAGCAGTACTTC

clone_size: .
d_call: .
j_call: TRBJ1-2
v_call: TRBV6-5
cdr3_aa: CASSYGNRNYGYTF
cdr3_nt: TGTGCCAGCAGTTATGGTAACAGGAACTATGGCTACACCTTC

clone_size: .
d_call: TRBD2
j_call: TRBJ2-7
v_call: TRBV5-5
cdr3_aa: CASSLVLREPLYEQYF
cdr3_nt: TGTGCCAGCAGCTTGGTCTTGCGGGAGCCGCTATACGAGCAGTACTTC

clone_size: .
d_call: TRBD1
j_call: TRBJ2-5
v_call: TRBV18
cdr3_aa: CASSPVTGGDLETQYF
cdr3_nt: TGTGCCAGCTCACCGGTGACAGGGGGGGATTTGGAGACCCAGTACTTC

clone_size: .
d_call: TRBD2
j_call: TRBJ2-5
v_call: TRBV15
cdr3_aa: CATSDGGDQETQYF
cdr3_nt: TGTGCCACCAGCGATGGGGGGGACCAAGAGACCCAGTACTTC

clone_size: .
d_call: .
j_call: TRBJ2-7
v_call: TRBV7-9
cdr3_aa: CASSFVGRESYEQYF
cdr3_nt: TGTGCCAGCAGCTTTGTAGGTCGGGAATCCTACGAGCAGTACTTC

clone_size: .
d_call: .
j_call: TRBJ2-6
v_call: TRBV7-6
cdr3_aa: CASSSRRGSLTSGANVLTF
cdr3_nt: TGTGCCAGCAGCTCCCGTCGTGGTAGCCTCACCTCTGGGGCCAACGTCCTGACTTTC

clone_size: few
d_call: .
j_call: TRBJ2-2
v_call: TRBV7-2
cdr3_aa: CASSLSAVSDGELFF
cdr3_nt: TGTGCCAGCAGCTTAAGTGCGGTCTCCGACGGGGAGCTGTTTTTT

clone_size: few
d_call: .
j_call: TRBJ2-2
v_call: TRBV10-3
cdr3_aa: CAISEEAAVGELFF
cdr3_nt: TGTGCCATCAGTGAGGAGGCCGCGGTGGGGGAGCTGTTTTTT

clone_size: medium-sized
d_call: .
j_call: TRBJ2-5
v_call: TRBV4-2
cdr3_aa: CASSPGDAPVGETQYF
cdr3_nt: TGTGCCAGCAGCCCGGGAGATGCCCCAGTTGGGGAGACCCAGTACTTC

clone_size: few
d_call: TRBD2
j_call: TRBJ2-7
v_call: TRBV7-9
cdr3_aa: CSSSWGEGYEQYF
cdr3_nt: TGTAGCAGCAGTTGGGGGGAGGGTTACGAGCAGTACTTC

clone_size: .
d_call: TRBD1
j_call: TRBJ2-1
v_call: TRBV5-5
cdr3_aa: CASRPGQGARNEQFF
cdr3_nt: TGTGCCAGCAGACCCGGACAGGGGGCTAGGAATGAGCAGTTCTTC

clone_size: .
d_call: .
j_call: TRBJ1-5
v_call: TRBV9
cdr3_aa: CASRAGTGWDQPQHF
cdr3_nt: TGTGCCAGCAGAGCAGGAACAGGGTGGGATCAGCCCCAGCATTTT

clone_size: .
d_call: TRBD1
j_call: TRBJ1-1
v_call: TRBV7-9
cdr3_aa: CASSLGGQGFGTEAFF
cdr3_nt: TGTGCCAGCAGCTTAGGGGGACAGGGATTCGGCACTGAAGCTTTCTTT

clone_size: .
d_call: TRBD1
j_call: TRBJ1-5
v_call: TRBV2
cdr3_aa: CASIPDRGNQPQHF
cdr3_nt: TGTGCCAGCATTCCGGACAGGGGAAATCAGCCCCAGCATTTT

clone_size: .
d_call: .
j_call: TRBJ2-1
v_call: TRBV5-6
cdr3_aa: CASSLAEDPPYNEQFF
cdr3_nt: TGTGCCAGCAGCCTAGCCGAAGACCCCCCCTACAATGAGCAGTTCTTC

clone_size: medium-sized
d_call: .
j_call: TRBJ2-7
v_call: TRBV28
cdr3_aa: CASSLRGRALEQYF
cdr3_nt: TGTGCCAGCAGTTTGAGAGGTAGAGCCCTCGAGCAGTACTTC